Presented here are 26 T cell receptor beta chains from one specimen sequenced in a study of T cell responses to AZD1222 COVID-19 vaccine. Assay used: immunoSEQ multiplex PCR; TCRdb lists only in-frame clones, some missing. The sample yields 150,000 or so clones, more than 85% seen once. Specimen: peripheral blood, collected on day 0 of AZD1222 vaccination. These receptors were taken from an adult in good health.

A word on this clone: Other DNA sequences in the sample encode the same CDR3. The chain couples TRBV18 to TRBJ2-3; D is unresolved. Trimming removed 0 bases at V and 0 bases at J, with 1 base between. This CDR3 is 13 amino acids long. Per germline, CDR1 KGHSH and CDR2 LQKENI. CDR3 in amino acids: CASSPPSTDTQYF. DNA for the CDR3: TGTGCCAGCTCACCACCGAGCACAGATACGCAGTATTTT.

This chain uses TRBV27 with TRBJ1-5, with unresolved D. This CDR3 has 12 amino acids. Trimming shortened V by 3 bases and J by 7 bases, and 7 bases separated the two germline ends. CDR1 is MNHEY, CDR2 SMNVEV, per germline (reference sequence). Here the CDR3 DNA reads TGTGCCAGCAGTTTTTTTGGGCAGCCCCAGCATTTT. This encodes CASSFFGQPQHF.

The V and J genes are TRBV10-3 and TRBJ1-3, with 9 bases identical to TRBD1. V trimming: 6 bases; J trimming: 0 bases; junction bases outside the gene matches: 6. Germline-derived CDR1 and CDR2 are ENHRY and SYGVKD. The CDR3 is 16 residues long. CDR3 protein: CAIRTDRGSSGNTIYF. The CDR3 DNA follows: TGTGCCATCAGGACGGACAGGGGATCCTCTGGAAACACCATATATTTT.

The chain joins TRBV6-1 to TRBJ1-2; a possible D gene is TRBD1 (5 bases). Germline V gene data show CDR1 as MNHNS and CDR2 as SASEGT. The CDR3 totals 15 residues. Deletions cut 6 bases from V and 6 bases from J, with 20 bases between. The CDR3 protein is CASSTTSGIQDGYTF. The CDR3 DNA reads as TGTGCCAGCAGCACAACCTCAGGGATTCAGGATGGCTACACCTTC.

This chain links TRBV19 with TRBJ1-4, with D hard to call. The CDR3 is made up of 14 amino acids. Germline V gives CDR1 LNHDA, CDR2 SQIVND (reference sequence). Trimming shortened V by 6 bases and J by 8 bases, and 16 bases separated the two germline ends. The CDR3 nucleotides are TGTGCCAGTAGGTCGACGGCGTTAGGCGAAAAACTGTTTTTT. This translates into CASRSTALGEKLFF.

This clone was counted a single time. The chain joins TRBV11-2 to TRBJ2-3, with 9 bases lining up with TRBD2. This CDR3 spans 17 amino acids. Looked up from germline, CDR1 is SGHAT and CDR2 is FQNNGV. V shed 4 bases and J 5 bases; nucleotides not matched to a gene: 13. CDR3 in DNA: TGTGCCAGCAGCTCCTTAACCAGGGCGGGGGGGCGAGATACGCAGTATTTT. Amino acid sequence: CASSSLTRAGGRDTQYF.

The V call is TRBV4-3, the J call TRBJ2-3, with 10 bases matching TRBD1. V shed 1 base and J 1 base; nucleotides not matched to a gene: 5. Germline CDR1 LGHNA, CDR2 YSLEER. This CDR3 spans 17 amino acids. The CDR3 DNA follows: TGCGCCAGCAGCCAAGGGGACAGGGGCCACGGCACAGATACGCAGTATTTT. Translated, it gives CASSQGDRGHGTDTQYF.

The chain has TRBV6-1 and TRBJ2-1, with D tentatively TRBD2 (5 bases). Germline-derived CDR1 and CDR2 are MNHNS and SASEGT. The CDR3 contains 16 residues. The germline V and J ends were trimmed by 0 bases and 8 bases, with 17 bases remaining between them. The CDR3 bases are TGTGCCAGCAGTGAAGCGCCGGCGGGCCTCTTAGATGAGCAGTTCTTC. It codes for CASSEAPAGLLDEQFF.

The chain joins TRBV7-9 to TRBJ1-5, with 7 nucleotides matching TRBD1. This CDR3 is built from 13 residues. With 5 bases clipped from V and 4 bases from J, the junction kept 2 bases outside the gene matches. Looked up from germline, CDR1 is SEHNR and CDR2 is FQNEAQ (reference sequence). Written as DNA, the CDR3 is TGTGCCAGCAGCGCGACAGGGAATCAGCCCCAGCATTTT. Translating gives CASSATGNQPQHF. The full variable domain, its missing parts supplied by reference TRBV7-9 and TRBJ1-5, is DTGVSQNPRHKITKRGQNVTFRCDPISEHNRLYWYRQTLGQGPEFLTYFQNEAQLEKSRLLSDRFSAERPKGSFSTLEIQRTEQGDSAMYLCASSATGNQPQHFGDGTRLSIL.

As to this clone: This sample also contains other DNA sequences that code for the same CDR3. The V call is TRBV7-9, the J call TRBJ1-1; maybe TRBD1 (5 bases). Germline CDR1 reads SEHNR; CDR2 reads FQNEAQ (reference sequence). The germline V and J ends were trimmed by 1 base and 4 bases, with 13 bases remaining between them. The CDR3 is 15 amino acids. CDR3 sequence: CASSLVEGTGTEAFF. The CDR3 DNA sequence: TGTGCCAGCAGCTTAGTCGAGGGGACGGGCACTGAAGCTTTCTTT. Drawing the rest from reference TRBV7-9 and TRBJ1-1, the complete variable domain is DTGVSQNPRHKITKRGQNVTFRCDPISEHNRLYWYRQTLGQGPEFLTYFQNEAQLEKSRLLSDRFSAERPKGSFSTLEIQRTEQGDSAMYLCASSLVEGTGTEAFFGQGTRLTVV.

This sequence joins TRBV11-2 and TRBJ2-7; TRBD1 or TRBD2 may be the D gene (6 bases each). The CDR3 contains 14 residues. The V gene's germline CDR1 is SGHAT and CDR2 FQNNGV. V lost 5 bases and J lost 4, with 15 bases in between. The CDR3 DNA sequence: TGTGCCAGCAGCCTTCCGGGGGCTAGTTACGAGCAGTACTTC. Translation gives CASSLPGASYEQYF.

J is TRBJ1-2 and V is TRBV7-9, with 10 bases identical to TRBD1. This CDR3 is built from 14 residues. The ends lost 1 base at V and 7 bases at J; junction bases unmatched: 3. Germline V gene data show CDR1 as SEHNR and CDR2 as FQNEAQ (reference sequence). CDR3 in amino acids: CASSLGQGASGYTF. CDR3 nucleotides: TGTGCCAGCAGCTTAGGACAGGGGGCGAGTGGCTACACCTTC. The whole variable domain, remainder taken from reference TRBV7-9 and TRBJ1-2, is DTGVSQNPRHKITKRGQNVTFRCDPISEHNRLYWYRQTLGQGPEFLTYFQNEAQLEKSRLLSDRFSAERPKGSFSTLEIQRTEQGDSAMYLCASSLGQGASGYTFGSGTRLTVV.

The chain links TRBV18 to TRBJ2-5; D not resolved. The CDR3 is made up of 13 amino acids. V was clipped by 1 base and J by 1 base, with 4 bases between them. Germline-derived CDR1 and CDR2 are KGHSH and LQKENI. As DNA, the CDR3 is TGTGCCAGCTCACCACTGTCCCAAGAGACCCAGTACTTC. Protein: CASSPLSQETQYF.

The rearrangement uses TRBV6-4 and TRBJ2-1, with D hard to call. The V end lost 2 bases, the J end lost 4 bases, and 15 bases lay between the germline ends. The CDR3 length is 16 residues. Germline values: CDR1 MRHNA, CDR2 SNTAGT. The CDR3 nucleotides read TGTGCCAGCAGTGACAGGGATTTAGGTTCGTACAATGAGCAGTTCTTC. Amino acid sequence: CASSDRDLGSYNEQFF.

The genes are TRBV12-3 or TRBV12-4 and TRBJ1-2; 7 bases agree with TRBD1. The CDR3 covers 13 residues. The V segment lost 5 bases and the J segment 6 bases; nucleotides outside the gene matches: 6. CDR3 loop: CASSRGQTDGYTF. The CDR3 region has the DNA TGTGCCAGCAGTAGGGGACAGACCGATGGCTACACCTTC.

This rearrangement joins TRBV5-1 to TRBJ1-1; a weak D match, TRBD1 (5 bases). The CDR3 is made up of 14 amino acids. Per the germline V gene, CDR1 is SGHRS and CDR2 is YFSETQ. The ends were cut back, 4 bases at V and 2 bases at J, with 12 bases in the middle. The CDR3: CASSLRQTNTEAFF. As DNA, the CDR3 is TGCGCCAGCAGCCTCCGACAGACTAACACTGAAGCTTTCTTT.

This clone was seen a single time. CDR3 loop: CASTAQSSYNEQFF. The CDR3 DNA reads TGTGCCAGCACAGCCCAGAGCTCCTACAATGAGCAGTTCTTC. This chain links TRBV9 with TRBJ2-1, with D hard to call. Deletions cut 6 bases from V and 0 bases from J, with 10 bases between. The CDR3 runs to 14 residues. Germline V CDR1 and CDR2: SGDLS, YYNGEE.

The gene calls are TRBV27 and TRBJ1-5, with D unclear. V lost 6 bases, J lost 0 bases, and 12 bases lay in between. The CDR3 consists of 15 residues. The germline gives CDR1 MNHEY, CDR2 SMNVEV (reference sequence). This CDR3 is CASRDRSYSNQPQHF. The CDR3 DNA reads TGTGCCAGCAGAGACCGCTCCTATAGCAATCAGCCCCAGCATTTT.

The chain joins TRBV6-2 or TRBV6-3 to TRBJ2-7, with a weak D call TRBD2 (6 bases). The CDR3 is made up of 16 amino acids. V lost 5 bases and J lost 2, with 19 bases in between. Germline loops: CDR1 MNHEY, CDR2 SVGEGT. Written as DNA, the CDR3 is TGTGCCAGCAGTCTCGATACAGCGGGCGGCACCTACGAGCAGTACTTC. The encoded protein is CASSLDTAGGTYEQYF.

The chain is built from TRBV5-5 and TRBJ1-2, with unresolved D. The CDR3 length is 16 residues. Germline V gene sequence: CDR1 SGHKS, CDR2 YYEKEE (reference sequence). V lost 1 base and J 0 bases, leaving 13 bases between the germline ends. In DNA form, the CDR3 reads TGTGCCAGCAGCTTGAACCAGCTTCGAGCTAACTATGGCTACACCTTC. Translation: CASSLNQLRANYGYTF.

This chain links TRBV5-6 with TRBJ2-7; the D is unclear. Germline V gene sequence: CDR1 SGHDT, CDR2 YYEEEE. The CDR3 has 12 amino acids. V lost 2 bases, J lost 5 bases, and 8 bases lay in between. CDR3 region: CASSLLLNEQYF. The CDR3 DNA sequence: TGTGCCAGCAGCTTACTCTTGAACGAGCAGTACTTC.

This sequence joins TRBV4-2 and TRBJ1-2; D is uncertain. The V gene's germline CDR1 is LGHNA and CDR2 YNFKEQ. Trimming took 0 bases from V and 3 from J, leaving 8 bases between them. This CDR3 is built from 14 residues. The CDR3: CASSQDSADYGYTF. The CDR3 coding sequence is TGTGCCAGCAGCCAAGATTCCGCAGACTATGGCTACACCTTC.

The V call is TRBV7-9, the J call TRBJ2-1, with a tentative D call TRBD2 (5 bases). Deletions cut 1 base from V and 5 bases from J, with 9 bases between. Per the germline V gene, CDR1 is SEHNR and CDR2 is FQNEAQ (reference sequence). The CDR3 contains 14 residues. CDR3 bases: TGTGCCAGCAGCTTAGACGGGAACAACAATGAGCAGTTCTTC. This sequence encodes CASSLDGNNNEQFF.

The chain combines TRBV12-5 with TRBJ1-1; D not certain. Between the trimmed V and J ends, which lost 10 bases and 2 bases, there was a span of 8 bases. The germline V gene has CDR1 LGHNT and CDR2 FRNRAP. CDR3 length: 11 amino acids. The CDR3 protein is CATALNTEAFF. The CDR3 bases are TGTGCTACCGCACTAAACACTGAAGCTTTCTTT.

This chain joins TRBV4-3 and TRBJ1-5, with 7 positions matching TRBD1. CDR3 length: 18 residues. J gave up 1 base and V 4 bases, and 13 bases lay outside the gene matches. CDR1 is LGHNA and CDR2 is YSLEER in the germline V gene. The CDR3 here is CASSLSSFDRASNQPQHF. The DNA for the CDR3 is TGCGCCAGCAGCCTGTCCTCGTTCGACAGGGCGAGCAATCAGCCCCAGCATTTT.

The V gene is TRBV7-2, the J gene TRBJ2-5; D is ambiguous. CDR3 size: 14 residues. Trimming took 1 base from V and 5 from J, leaving 11 bases between them. Germline values: CDR1 SGHTA, CDR2 FQGNSA. This CDR3 reads CASSLDRPPETQYF. Here the CDR3 DNA reads TGTGCCAGCAGCTTAGATCGGCCCCCTGAGACCCAGTACTTC. Full variable domain (rest looked up from reference TRBV7-2 and TRBJ2-5): GAGVSQSPSNKVTEKGKDVELRCDPISGHTALYWYRQSLGQGLEFLIYFQGNSAPDKSGLPSDRFSAERTGGSVSTLTIQRTQQEDSAVYLCASSLDRPPETQYFGPGTRLLVL.